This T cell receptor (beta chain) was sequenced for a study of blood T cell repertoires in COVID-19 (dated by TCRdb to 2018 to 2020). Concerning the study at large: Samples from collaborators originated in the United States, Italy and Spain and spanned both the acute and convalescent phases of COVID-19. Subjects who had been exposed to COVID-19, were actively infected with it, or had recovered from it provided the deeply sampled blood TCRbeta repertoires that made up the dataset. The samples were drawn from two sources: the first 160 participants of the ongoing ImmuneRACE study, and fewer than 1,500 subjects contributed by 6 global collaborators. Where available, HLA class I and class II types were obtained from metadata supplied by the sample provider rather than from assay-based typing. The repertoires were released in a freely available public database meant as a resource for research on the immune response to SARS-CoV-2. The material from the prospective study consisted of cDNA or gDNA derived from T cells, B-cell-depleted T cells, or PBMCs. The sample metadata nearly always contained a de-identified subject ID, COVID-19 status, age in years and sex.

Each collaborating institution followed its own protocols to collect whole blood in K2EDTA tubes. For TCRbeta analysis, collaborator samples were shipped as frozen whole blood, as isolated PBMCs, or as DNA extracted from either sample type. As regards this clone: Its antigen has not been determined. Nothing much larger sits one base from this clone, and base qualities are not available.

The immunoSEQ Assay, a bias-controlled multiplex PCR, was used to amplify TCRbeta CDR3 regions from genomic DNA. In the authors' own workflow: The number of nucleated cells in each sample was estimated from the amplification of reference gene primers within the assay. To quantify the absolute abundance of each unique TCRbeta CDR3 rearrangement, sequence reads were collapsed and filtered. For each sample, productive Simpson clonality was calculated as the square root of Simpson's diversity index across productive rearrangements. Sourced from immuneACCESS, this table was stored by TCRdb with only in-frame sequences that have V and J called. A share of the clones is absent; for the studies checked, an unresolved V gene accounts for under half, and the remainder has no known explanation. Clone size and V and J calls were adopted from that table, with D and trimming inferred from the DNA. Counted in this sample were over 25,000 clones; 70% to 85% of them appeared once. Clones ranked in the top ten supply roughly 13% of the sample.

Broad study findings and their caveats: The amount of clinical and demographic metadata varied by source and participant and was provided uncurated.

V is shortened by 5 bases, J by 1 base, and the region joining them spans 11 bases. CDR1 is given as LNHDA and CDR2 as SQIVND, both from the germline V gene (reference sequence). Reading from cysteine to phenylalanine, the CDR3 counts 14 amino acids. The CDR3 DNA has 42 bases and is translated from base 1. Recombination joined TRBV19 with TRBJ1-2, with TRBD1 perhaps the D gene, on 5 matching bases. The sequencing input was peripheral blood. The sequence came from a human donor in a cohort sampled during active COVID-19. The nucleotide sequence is TGTGCCAGTAGTTTACAGGTTCTTAACTATGGCTACACCTTC. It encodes CASSLQVLNYGYTF.